Listed below are T cell receptor beta chains from one sample, sequenced in a study of blood T cell repertoires in COVID-19. Profiled with immunoSEQ multiplex PCR; TCRdb holds only in-frame clones, not every one. The profile shows about 220,000 clones, 70% to 85% of them singletons. The sequenced sample was PBMCs or T cells enriched from blood (not recorded which). These receptors originate from a woman aged 55-70 years who had recovered from COVID-19. Both conserved end residues are part of each CDR3. D genes are given only for firm matches. Size tells how often a clone was seen (once, few, many) or the class of an expanded clone, and some rows leave it out.

abundance	j_gene	v_gene	d_gene	CDR3nt	CDR3aa
once	TRBJ1-2	TRBV28	-	TGTGCCAGCAGGGGGAGGCTCTATGGCTACACCTTC	CASRGRLYGYTF
-	TRBJ2-2	TRBV6-5	TRBD1	TGTGCCACCAGACAGGGGACGAACACCGGGGAGCTGTTTTTT	CATRQGTNTGELFF
-	TRBJ2-5	TRBV2	-	TGTGCCAGCAGCCTAACCCGGGGTACCAAAGAGACCCAGTACTTC	CASSLTRGTKETQYF
-	TRBJ1-6	TRBV4-3	-	TGCGCCAGCAGCCAAGGGGCAGCTAATTCACCCCTCCACTTT	CASSQGAANSPLHF
-	TRBJ1-1	TRBV4-3	TRBD1	TGCGCCAGCAGCCAGGGGACAGTGAACACTGAAGCTTTCTTT	CASSQGTVNTEAFF
-	TRBJ2-2	TRBV11-3	TRBD2	TGTGCCAGCAGCAGTAATAGCGGGGGAAACACCGGGGAGCTGTTTTTT	CASSSNSGGNTGELFF
-	TRBJ1-5	TRBV4-3	-	TGCGCCAGCAGCCAAGTCTGGAAAGGGGGAACAGGCAATCAGCCCCAGCATTTT	CASSQVWKGGTGNQPQHF
-	TRBJ1-4	TRBV5-4	-	TGTGCCAGCAGCTTGGGACTAAATGAAAAACTGTTTTTT	CASSLGLNEKLFF
-	TRBJ1-5	TRBV12-3/TRBV12-4	TRBD1	TGTGCCAGCAGGACAGGGGGCGGTCAGCCCCAGCATTTT	CASRTGGGQPQHF
-	TRBJ2-3	TRBV5-1	-	TGCGCCAGCAGCCACCGATTAGCGGAAAGCACAGATACGCAGTATTTT	CASSHRLAESTDTQYF
few	TRBJ1-5	TRBV7-9	-	TGTGCCAGCAGCTCCCTCGGGGGGGCTCAGCCCCAGCATTTT	CASSSLGGAQPQHF
-	TRBJ2-2	TRBV7-2	-	TGTGCCAGCAACCCGGGTCCCGGGTCCGGGGAGCTGTTTTTT	CASNPGPGSGELFF
-	TRBJ1-1	TRBV9	TRBD1	TGTGCCAGCAGCCCTTGGACAGGGATGAACACTGAAGCTTTCTTT	CASSPWTGMNTEAFF
-	TRBJ1-2	TRBV7-2	TRBD1	TGTGCCAGCAGCTTAGCCAGGACAGGGGGCTTTGGCTACACCTTC	CASSLARTGGFGYTF
-	TRBJ1-6	TRBV11-3	-	TGTGCCAGCAGCTTAGAAGGGGAAACCTCACCCCTCCACTTT	CASSLEGETSPLHF
-	TRBJ1-3	TRBV2	-	TGTGCCAGTACAGGGTTGGGGGGAAACACCATATATTTT	CASTGLGGNTIYF
-	TRBJ2-7	TRBV9	TRBD2	TGTGCCAGCAGCGCCCGACTAGCGGGGGACGAGCAGTACTTC	CASSARLAGDEQYF
-	TRBJ1-6	TRBV2	TRBD1	TGTGCCAGCACCGGAATTACAGGGGCCTTTAATTCACCCCTCCACTTT	CASTGITGAFNSPLHF
once	TRBJ1-5	TRBV2	TRBD1	TGTGCCAGCAAGGGACAGGGTGGGCAGCCCCAGCATTTT	CASKGQGGQPQHF
-	TRBJ1-6	TRBV3-1/TRBV3-2	-	TGTGCCAGCAGCCCCCGTGGAGGGTTGAGCTCCTATAATTCACCCCTCCACTTT	CASSPRGGLSSYNSPLHF
-	TRBJ1-3	TRBV30	-	TGTGCCTGGAGGTCGAAGCCGGGAAACACCATATATTTT	CAWRSKPGNTIYF
-	TRBJ1-1	TRBV10-3	-	TGTGCCATCAGCCCAGACAGGAATATAGAAGCTTTCTTT	CAISPDRNIEAFF
-	TRBJ1-2	TRBV7-3	TRBD1	TGTGCCAGCAGCCGAGGTACAGGGGATGGCTACACCTTC	CASSRGTGDGYTF
-	TRBJ2-7	TRBV19	-	TGTGCCAGTAGTATCGAGACACCGTACGAGCAGTACTTC	CASSIETPYEQYF
-	TRBJ1-1	TRBV5-1	-	TGCGCCAGCAGCTTGAACGCAGGGTCGGTTGAAGCTTTCTTT	CASSLNAGSVEAFF
few	TRBJ1-4	TRBV7-2	-	TGTGCCAGCAGCTCGAAATCCGCAGGGGAAAAACTGTTTTTT	CASSSKSAGEKLFF
-	TRBJ1-2	TRBV5-6	-	TGTGCCAGCATCATTTTAGGGGGTAACTATGGCTACACCTTC	CASIILGGNYGYTF